This T cell receptor beta chain derives from a study of radiation and T cells in renal cell carcinoma. Study-wide points: Without pretreatment biopsies, baseline tumor clonotype presence was undetermined. In blood, top tumor clones expanded by 2 weeks, shrinking by 4.

Concerning this clone: Antigen specificity is unknown.

Using immunoSEQ multiplex PCR, the repertoire was profiled, and TCRdb retains in-frame clones only, with some absent. Seen here are 120,000 or so clones, approximately 85% observed once, and the top ten hold 5.8%. Time point indicated: blood 2 weeks post-SBRT. This sample's treatment: 15 Gy SBRT to primary tumor, nephrectomy 4 weeks later. This CDR3 is built from 14 residues. Trimming left V 4 bases short and J 4 bases short, with 14 bases between. Per germline, CDR1 SGHRS and CDR2 YFSETQ. This chain uses TRBV5-1 with TRBJ1-1; D is perhaps TRBD1 (6 bases). The source is a man aged 45-60 years with renal cell carcinoma. This material consisted of blood, taken from a patient whose treatment included radiotherapy and nephrectomy. This chain's CDR3 is CASSRTTGSTEAFF. DNA for the CDR3: TGCGCCAGCAGCCGAACCACAGGGAGCACTGAAGCTTTCTTT.